This T cell receptor (beta chain) was sequenced in a study of blood T cell repertoires in COVID-19. Study summary: Specimens from acute and convalescent COVID-19 originated in the United States, Italy and Spain. PBMCs, B-cell-depleted T cells, or T cells were the source of the cDNA or gDNA that made up the material.

The CDR3 extends over 15 amino acids. Germline loops: CDR1 MNHNY, CDR2 SVGAGI (reference sequence). V was pared by 6 bases and J by 1 base, with 16 bases between. As processed by the authors: The assay estimated nucleated cells by amplifying reference gene primers. Profiled with immunoSEQ multiplex PCR; TCRdb holds only in-frame clones, not every one. For V, J and clone size, that table is used; D and trimming come from the DNA. The data show 160,000 or so clones, with 80% to 90% seen just once and roughly a fifth held by the top ten. The genes are TRBV6-6 and TRBJ2-7, with D possibly matching TRBD1 (6 bases). Specimen: peripheral blood. The receptor was isolated from a woman of 80 years or more with acute or convalescent COVID-19. The CDR3, as DNA: TGTGCCAGCAGACCCAGGGGTGTGATTTCCTACGAGCAGTACTTC. This sequence encodes CASRPRGVISYEQYF.